Listed here are 7 T cell receptor beta chains from one sample, sequenced in a study of technical replicates of blood from a handful of donors. Method: immunoSEQ multiplex PCR; TCRdb's copy keeps in-frame clones and lacks some. The sample lists about 61,000 clones; 95% to 98% were seen once. The sequenced sample was T cells isolated from PBMCs. These receptors came from a human donor in good health.

As regards this clone: Other DNA sequences in this specimen translate into the identical CDR3. The chain employs TRBV20-1 and TRBJ1-2; D is perhaps TRBD1 (5 bases). CDR1 and CDR2 from the germline V gene are DFQATT and SNEGSKA (reference sequence). The CDR3 is 11 residues long. With 3 bases removed from V and 5 bases from J, the gap between germline ends came to 7 bases. This CDR3 reads CSARTVYGYTF. CDR3 DNA: TGCAGTGCTAGGACAGTATATGGCTACACCTTC.

The chain joins TRBV5-5 to TRBJ2-3; no clear D gene. V was shortened by 1 base and J by 6 bases, with 9 bases between the two germline ends. CDR3 length: 13 amino acids. Germline V gene sequence: CDR1 SGHKS, CDR2 YYEKEE (reference sequence). The CDR3 bases are TGTGCCAGCAGCTTGCCAGGTTCCGATACGCAGTATTTT. Amino acid sequence: CASSLPGSDTQYF. Full variable domain (rest looked up from reference TRBV5-5 and TRBJ2-3): DAGVTQSPTHLIKTRGQQVTLRCSPISGHKSVSWYQQVLGQGPQFIFQYYEKEERGRGNFPDRFSARQFPNYSSELNVNALLLGDSALYLCASSLPGSDTQYFGPGTRLTVL.

The chain joins TRBV4-1 to TRBJ2-5; D possibly corresponds to TRBD2 (7 bases). V lost 4 bases to trimming and J lost 5 bases, with 20 bases between them. The CDR3 sequence is 16 residues long. Germline lookup yields CDR1 MGHRA and CDR2 YSYEKL. For the CDR3, the DNA is TGCGCCAGCAGCCCGACCGGGGGGCGGGTAATGGAGACCCAGTACTTC. Translated: CASSPTGGRVMETQYF.

V is TRBV18 and J is TRBJ1-2; D gene ambiguous. CDR3 length: 14 residues. V dropped 3 bases and J dropped 8 bases, with 16 bases sitting between them. CDR1 KGHSH and CDR2 LQKENI come from the germline V gene. The chain's CDR3 is CASSPGEGFGGYTF. The DNA for the CDR3 is TGTGCCAGCTCACCCGGGGAAGGATTCGGGGGCTACACCTTC. The variable domain in full, with the rest retrieved from reference TRBV18 and TRBJ1-2, is NAGVMQNPRHLVRRRGQEARLRCSPMKGHSHVYWYRQLPEEGLKFMVYLQKENIIDESGMPKERFSAEFPKEGPSILRIQQVVRGDSAAYFCASSPGEGFGGYTFGSGTRLTVV.

V usage is TRBV27 and J usage is TRBJ2-2; 7 positions match TRBD2. The length of the CDR3 is 15 residues. The trim removed 3 bases at V and 2 bases at J, leaving 3 bases unmatched. The germline V gene encodes CDR1 MNHEY and CDR2 SMNVEV (reference sequence). CDR3 DNA sequence: TGTGCCAGCAGTTTCGGGGGGTTTAACACCGGGGAGCTGTTTTTT. Its protein is CASSFGGFNTGELFF.

This sequence joins TRBV6-1 and TRBJ2-7; 12 bases fit TRBD1. CDR3 length: 15 residues. The trim removed 8 bases at V and 3 bases at J, leaving 8 bases unmatched. CDR1 is MNHNS, CDR2 SASEGT, per germline. The CDR3 sequence is CASQPRDRGLYEQYF. The CDR3 nucleotides are TGTGCCAGCCAACCCCGGGACAGGGGGCTCTACGAGCAGTACTTC.

V is TRBV11-2 and J is TRBJ1-4; a possible D gene is TRBD1 (5 bases). The CDR3 covers 13 residues. V was shortened by 1 base and J by 8 bases, with 8 bases between the two germline ends. The V gene's germline CDR1 is SGHAT and CDR2 FQNNGV. The CDR3 DNA reads TGTGCCAGCAGCTTAGGGGGCCCGGAAAAACTGTTTTTT. This codes for CASSLGGPEKLFF.